A single sample is the source of the 2 T cell receptor beta chains below, sequenced in a study of OX40 agonist ivuxolimab in advanced cancers. Assay used: immunoSEQ multiplex PCR; TCRdb lists only in-frame clones, some missing. This table has about 50,000 clones, approximately 84% appearing once. The specimen was CD4+ or CD8+ T cells sorted from blood, collected in a trial of the OX40 agonist ivuxolimab. Receptors were obtained from an adult with an advanced solid tumor such as melanoma, head and neck, liver or kidney cancer.

This chain links TRBV6-1 with TRBJ1-2; D not certain. The germline gives CDR1 MNHNS, CDR2 SASEGT. The V end lost 6 bases, the J end lost 9 bases, and 26 bases lay between the germline ends. The CDR3 is 16 amino acids. The CDR3 loop is CASREPATWYGWSYTF. In DNA form, the CDR3 reads TGTGCCAGCAGAGAACCCGCAACTTGGTATGGTTGGAGCTACACCTTC.

The chain is built from TRBV7-8 and TRBJ2-1; the D is unclear. The V and J ends lost 6 bases and 9 bases respectively, with 18 bases between them. This CDR3 spans 14 amino acids. From germline, CDR1 is SGHVS and CDR2 FQNEAQ. This CDR3 is CASSVLSRPTEQFF. CDR3 in DNA: TGTGCCAGCAGTGTCCTGTCCCGGCCGACTGAGCAGTTCTTC.